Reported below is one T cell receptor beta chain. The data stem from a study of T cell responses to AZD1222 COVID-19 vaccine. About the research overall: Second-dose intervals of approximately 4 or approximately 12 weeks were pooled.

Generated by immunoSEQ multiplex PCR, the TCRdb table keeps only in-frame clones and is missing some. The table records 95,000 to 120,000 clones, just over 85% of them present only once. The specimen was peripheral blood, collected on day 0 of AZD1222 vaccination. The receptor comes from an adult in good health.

DNA of the CDR3: TGTGCCATCAAGAGCACCGGGGAGCTGTTTTTT. It yields the protein CAIKSTGELFF. V usage is TRBV10-3 and J usage is TRBJ2-2; D uncertain. CDR3 length equals 11 residues. Per germline, CDR1 ENHRY and CDR2 SYGVKD. V lost 7 bases and J lost 4, with 4 bases in between.